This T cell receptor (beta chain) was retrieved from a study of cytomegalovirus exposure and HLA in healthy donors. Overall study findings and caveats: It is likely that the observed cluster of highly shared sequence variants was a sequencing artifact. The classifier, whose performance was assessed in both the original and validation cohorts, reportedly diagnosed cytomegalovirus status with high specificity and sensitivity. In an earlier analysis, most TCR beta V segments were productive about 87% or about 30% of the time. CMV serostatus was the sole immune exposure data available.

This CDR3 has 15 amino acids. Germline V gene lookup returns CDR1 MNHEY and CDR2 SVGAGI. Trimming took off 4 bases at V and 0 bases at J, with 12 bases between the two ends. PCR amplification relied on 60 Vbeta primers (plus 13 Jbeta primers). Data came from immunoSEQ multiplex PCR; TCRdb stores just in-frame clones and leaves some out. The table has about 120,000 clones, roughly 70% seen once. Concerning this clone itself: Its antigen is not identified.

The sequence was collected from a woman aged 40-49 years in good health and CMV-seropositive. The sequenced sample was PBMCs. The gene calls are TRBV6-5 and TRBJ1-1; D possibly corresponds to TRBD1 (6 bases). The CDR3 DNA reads TGTGCCAGCAGTTTATCGGGGGGGCTGAACACTGAAGCTTTCTTT. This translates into CASSLSGGLNTEAFF.